This T cell receptor (beta chain) originates from a study of cytomegalovirus exposure and HLA in healthy donors. The CDR3 covers 13 residues. V gave up 5 bases and J gave up 2 bases; unmatched junction bases: 3. Germline V gives CDR1 SNHLY, CDR2 FYNNEI. Study-level findings and limits: It has been reported that TCR beta sequences accurately predicted the HLA-A and HLA-B alleles of most subjects. Versus the approximately 700-donor mean, an Asian-associated ancestry cluster reportedly showed fewer N-insertions in a later analysis.

PCR was performed using 60 Vbeta and 13 Jbeta primers. Data came from immunoSEQ multiplex PCR; TCRdb stores just in-frame clones and leaves some out. This table has about 110,000 clones, more than 70% appearing once. As regards this clone: Its antigen is unknown.

This receptor was taken from a man aged 18 to 29 in good health and CMV-seronegative. Material: PBMCs. The chain is built from TRBV2 and TRBJ2-7; 7 positions match TRBD1. The CDR3 region has the DNA TGTGCCAGCAGTCGGGACAGAGCCTACGAGCAGTACTTC. Amino acid sequence: CASSRDRAYEQYF.